A selection of T cell receptor beta chains follows, all from one sample in a study of blood T cell repertoires in COVID-19. Clones were read by immunoSEQ multiplex PCR, and TCRdb kept only the in-frame ones, dropping some. The table records roughly 97,000 clones, roughly 91% of them present only once. The sequenced material came from peripheral blood. The receptors derive from a human donor in a cohort sampled during active COVID-19. Each CDR3 is given with its conserved first and last residue. The D gene is left open where the match is weak. Some rows mark clone size as missing; the rest say once, few, many or name a class of expanded clone.

DNA | CDR3 | size | length | J | D | V
TGTGCCAGCAGCGTAGGCGGTAGCTCTGGAAACACCATATATTTT | CASSVGGSSGNTIYF | once | 15 | TRBJ1-3 | - | TRBV9
TGTGCCAGCAGTGAAAGTCGTTTAACTCGTAACACTGAAGCTTTCTTT | CASSESRLTRNTEAFF | - | 16 | TRBJ1-1 | - | TRBV25-1
TGTGCCAGCAGCGGACTAGCGGCTAATGAGCAGTTCTTC | CASSGLAANEQFF | - | 13 | TRBJ2-1 | TRBD2 | TRBV9
TGTGCCAGCTCACCACCTGGGACAGGCGGCTATGGCTACACCTTC | CASSPPGTGGYGYTF | - | 15 | TRBJ1-2 | TRBD1 | TRBV18
TGCGCCAGCAGCTGGGATGCACAGGGTTATGAGCAGTTCTTC | CASSWDAQGYEQFF | - | 14 | TRBJ2-1 | - | TRBV5-1
TGCGCCAGCAGCCAAGAAGAGGGGGTGAACACCGGGGAGCTGTTTTTT | CASSQEEGVNTGELFF | - | 16 | TRBJ2-2 | - | TRBV4-3
TGCAGCGTTGAACTCCCGGGACAGGGAGAACACGAGCAGTACTTC | CSVELPGQGEHEQYF | - | 15 | TRBJ2-7 | TRBD1 | TRBV29-1
TGTGCCAGCAGCCAAGAGGGGGGTAGCGGGGCCACAGATACGCAGTATTTT | CASSQEGGSGATDTQYF | - | 17 | TRBJ2-3 | TRBD2 | TRBV4-2
TGTGCCAGCAGTACCGGGACTCTCAAAAACATTCAGTACTTC | CASSTGTLKNIQYF | - | 14 | TRBJ2-4 | - | TRBV28
TGTGCCAGCAGCTTACTAGGGCAGGAGGTCACCGGGGAGCTGTTTTTT | CASSLLGQEVTGELFF | - | 16 | TRBJ2-2 | - | TRBV7-7
TGTGCCAGCAGCTTAGGCGGTTCATCAGATGGCTACACCTTC | CASSLGGSSDGYTF | - | 14 | TRBJ1-2 | - | TRBV7-2
TGTGCCAGCAGCTTGGAGAATTGGGGGGGAGTCACAGATACGCAGTATTTT | CASSLENWGGVTDTQYF | - | 17 | TRBJ2-3 | TRBD2 | TRBV5-4
TGTGCCAGCTGGGAGGCAGGGGGAAACACCATATATTTT | CASWEAGGNTIYF | - | 13 | TRBJ1-3 | - | TRBV6-5
TGTGCCAGCAGTTACTCAAAGGGGACAAGGGCCACCGGGGAGCTGTTTTTT | CASSYSKGTRATGELFF | - | 17 | TRBJ2-2 | - | TRBV6-2/TRBV6-3
TGTGCCACCAGTGATCCCAACACAGATACGCAGTATTTT | CATSDPNTDTQYF | - | 13 | TRBJ2-3 | - | TRBV24-1
TGTGCCAGCGGATTGGGGGGAAGCTCCTACGAGCAGTACTTC | CASGLGGSSYEQYF | - | 14 | TRBJ2-7 | - | TRBV4-2